One and the same sample provided the 31 T cell receptor beta chains below, sequenced in a study of T cell responses to AZD1222 COVID-19 vaccine. Using immunoSEQ multiplex PCR, the repertoire was profiled, and TCRdb retains in-frame clones only, with some absent. The repertoire holds some 100,000 clones, with around 90% as singletons. The sample in question was peripheral blood, obtained on day 0 of AZD1222 vaccination. These receptors all stem from an adult in good health.

This sequence joins TRBV5-1 and TRBJ2-3, with a tentative D call TRBD2 (6 bases). Looked up from germline, CDR1 is SGHRS and CDR2 is YFSETQ. The V end lost 1 base, the J end lost 2 bases, and 11 bases lay between the germline ends. This CDR3 comprises 15 residues. CDR3: CASSLRGIVTDTQYF. For the CDR3, the DNA is TGCGCCAGCAGCTTGCGGGGGATCGTCACAGATACGCAGTATTTT.

V usage is TRBV7-9 and J usage is TRBJ2-5; the match to TRBD2 covers 12 bases. Germline trimming cut 1 base from V and 5 bases from J; bases unmatched to any gene: 8. The CDR3 has 17 residues. Looked up from germline, CDR1 is SEHNR and CDR2 is FQNEAQ (reference sequence). The CDR3: CASSLGSLLAGGETQYF. In DNA, the CDR3 is TGTGCCAGCAGCTTAGGATCCCTACTAGCGGGAGGTGAGACCCAGTACTTC. Full variable domain (remainder filled in from reference TRBV7-9 and TRBJ2-5): DTGVSQNPRHKITKRGQNVTFRCDPISEHNRLYWYRQTLGQGPEFLTYFQNEAQLEKSRLLSDRFSAERPKGSFSTLEIQRTEQGDSAMYLCASSLGSLLAGGETQYFGPGTRLLVL.

The rearrangement links TRBV29-1 to TRBJ1-2; 8 bases fit TRBD1. The ends lost 5 bases at V and 4 bases at J; junction bases unmatched: 6. The germline V gene encodes CDR1 SQVTM and CDR2 ANQGSEA. The CDR3 contains 13 residues. The DNA for the CDR3 is TGCAGCGTTCCATTCACAGGGGGCTATGGCTACACCTTC. Translated, it gives CSVPFTGGYGYTF.

This clone was observed a single time. The rearrangement joins TRBV30 to TRBJ1-3; tentatively, D is TRBD1 (6 bases). The CDR3 contains 15 residues. CDR1 and CDR2 from the germline V gene are GTSNPN and SVGIG (reference sequence). Trimming removed 0 bases at V and 0 bases at J, with 9 bases between. CDR3 nucleotides: TGTGCCTGGAGTGTTACAGGGAGCTCTGGAAACACCATATATTTT. Translation gives CAWSVTGSSGNTIYF.

CDR3 nucleotide sequence: TGTGCCAGTAGTACCCACGGGGGTGGCACTGAAGCTTTCTTT. Amino acid sequence: CASSTHGGGTEAFF. This chain links TRBV19 with TRBJ1-1; tentatively, D is TRBD1 (5 bases). This CDR3 has 14 amino acids. Germline V lookup: CDR1 LNHDA, CDR2 SQIVND (reference sequence). Trimming removed 4 bases from V and 4 bases from J, with 13 bases in between. The variable domain in full, completed from reference TRBV19 and TRBJ1-1, reads DGGITQSPKYLFRKEGQNVTLSCEQNLNHDAMYWYRQDPGQGLRLIYYSQIVNDFQKGDIAEGYSVSREKKESFPLTVTSAQKNPTAFYLCASSTHGGGTEAFFGQGTRLTVV.

The gene calls are TRBV6-5 and TRBJ1-1; 7 bases align to TRBD1. CDR3 length equals 14 residues. Germline V gene sequence: CDR1 MNHEY, CDR2 SVGAGI. The junction had 3 bases not matched to a gene; V was cut back by 4 bases and J by 1 base. The CDR3 bases are TGTGCCAGCAGTTGGACAGGCGGGAACACTGAAGCTTTCTTT. Amino acids: CASSWTGGNTEAFF.

This clone was observed once. The rearrangement links TRBV2 to TRBJ2-7; a weak D match, TRBD2 (5 bases). Trimming pared 5 bases from V and 2 bases from J, leaving 13 bases between. Germline CDR1 is SNHLY and CDR2 is FYNNEI. CDR3 length: 14 amino acids. As DNA, the CDR3 is TGTGCCAGCAGTTCGGATAGGAGGCCCTACGAGCAGTACTTC. Translated: CASSSDRRPYEQYF.

The chain uses TRBV3-1 (or the pseudogene TRBV3-2) and TRBJ2-2, with unresolved D. Germline V lookup: CDR1 LGHDT, CDR2 YNNKEL (reference sequence). The CDR3 extends over 12 amino acids. Trimming cost V 0 bases and J 6 bases, with 2 bases left between them. The CDR3 DNA is TGTGCCAGCAGCCAAGACCCCGGGGAGCTGTTTTTT. Translating it yields CASSQDPGELFF.

The chain links TRBV3-1 (or the pseudogene TRBV3-2) to TRBJ2-5; D is uncertain. Germline values: CDR1 LGHDT, CDR2 YNNKEL (reference sequence). This CDR3 is built from 15 residues. V lost 0 bases and J 1 base, leaving 9 bases between the germline ends. For the CDR3, the DNA is TGTGCCAGCAGCCAAGATGTTGGCCTCCAAGAGACCCAGTACTTC. The encoded protein is CASSQDVGLQETQYF.

This chain uses TRBV6-5 with TRBJ2-2; 7 bases align to TRBD2. The germline gives CDR1 MNHEY, CDR2 SVGAGI. The V gene end was trimmed by 2 bases and the J gene end by 7 bases; junction bases not matched to a gene: 10. The CDR3 spans 16 residues. This CDR3 reads CASSYGAGEIFGELFF. The CDR3 bases are TGTGCCAGCAGTTACGGGGCGGGGGAAATCTTCGGGGAGCTGTTTTTT.

For this clone: The same CDR3 also results from other DNA sequences found in this sample. V is TRBV3-1 (or the pseudogene TRBV3-2) and J is TRBJ2-5, with D maybe TRBD2 (7 bases). The CDR3 runs 14 residues. The V end was cut by 7 bases, the J end by 5 bases, with 17 bases between. Germline values: CDR1 LGHDT, CDR2 YNNKEL (reference sequence). The CDR3 coding sequence is TGTGCCAGCATTAAGGGGGGGGCAGGGGAGACCCAGTACTTC. It specifies CASIKGGAGETQYF.

J is TRBJ1-6 and V is TRBV30, with D maybe TRBD1 (5 bases). The CDR3 loop spans 15 amino acids. V shed 3 bases and J shed 5 bases, with 14 bases lying between them. Germline-derived CDR1 and CDR2 are GTSNPN and SVGIG (reference sequence). CDR3 DNA sequence: TGTGCCTGGAGGGGGCTCGTAAGGCATAATTCACCCCTCCACTTT. Protein sequence: CAWRGLVRHNSPLHF.

The table lists this clone with a few counts. The chain uses TRBV4-1 and TRBJ2-1; 7 positions match TRBD2. Germline CDR1 and CDR2: MGHRA and YSYEKL. V dropped 4 bases and J dropped 8; count of bases not matched to a gene: 11. CDR3 size: 15 residues. The CDR3 region is CASSPGEGEGYEQFF. The CDR3 coding sequence is TGCGCCAGCAGCCCTGGAGAAGGGGAGGGATATGAGCAGTTCTTC.

The chain is built from TRBV28 and TRBJ2-4, with 7 bases matching TRBD2. CDR1 and CDR2 (germline): MDHEN, SYDVKM. Losses at the gene ends were 6 bases for V and 3 bases for J; bases not matched to a gene: 5. The CDR3 is 14 amino acids. CDR3 in amino acids: CASRLAENKNIQYF. CDR3 DNA sequence: TGTGCCAGCAGGCTAGCGGAGAACAAAAACATTCAGTACTTC. Combining the CDR3 with reference TRBV28 and TRBJ2-4 gives the whole variable domain DVKVTQSSRYLVKRTGEKVFLECVQDMDHENMFWYRQDPGLGLRLIYFSYDVKMKEKGDIPEGYSVSREKKERFSLILESASTNQTSMYLCASRLAENKNIQYFGAGTRLSVL.

The V gene is TRBV29-1, the J gene TRBJ2-1, with no clear D. V lost 0 bases and J lost 9, with 6 bases in between. This CDR3 has 11 amino acids. Looked up from germline, CDR1 is SQVTM and CDR2 is ANQGSEA. The CDR3 coding sequence is TGCAGCGTTGAAGATCCCGGTGAGCAGTTCTTC. It codes for CSVEDPGEQFF.

The V gene is TRBV6-1, the J gene TRBJ1-1; D uncertain. This CDR3 region has 15 residues. CDR1 is MNHNS, CDR2 SASEGT, per germline. The V end lost 0 bases, the J end lost 10 bases, and 18 bases lay between the germline ends. As DNA, the CDR3 is TGTGCCAGCAGTGAAGCGTTGGCGTTCACAACCAGAGCTTTCTTT. Residues: CASSEALAFTTRAFF.

As DNA, the CDR3 is TGTGCCAGCAGAAAGCCCAGCTCCTACAATGAGCAGTTCTTC. Residues: CASRKPSSYNEQFF. The J gene is TRBJ2-1, the V gene TRBV2; no clear D. Per the germline V gene, CDR1 is SNHLY and CDR2 is FYNNEI. This CDR3 spans 14 amino acids. V lost 6 bases to trimming and J lost 0 bases, with 9 bases between them.

This clone was observed a single time. The chain links TRBV27 to TRBJ2-5, with D perhaps TRBD2 (7 bases). Looked up from germline, CDR1 is MNHEY and CDR2 is SMNVEV (reference sequence). The CDR3 runs 15 residues. V was cut by 6 bases and J by 5 bases, with 19 bases left in between. CDR3 in amino acids: CASRSEAGAGETQYF. For the CDR3, the DNA is TGTGCCAGCAGGTCAGAGGCGGGGGCAGGGGAGACCCAGTACTTC.

In this sample, this clone turned up once. This chain links TRBV19 with TRBJ2-2; D ambiguous. Germline assignment: CDR1 LNHDA and CDR2 SQIVND (reference sequence). Trimming pared 9 bases from V and 0 bases from J, leaving 11 bases between. The CDR3 has 14 amino acids. DNA of the CDR3: TGTGCCAGCGGTCCCCGGGCGAACACCGGGGAGCTGTTTTTT. Its protein is CASGPRANTGELFF.

The chain links TRBV5-1 to TRBJ1-3; unclear D gene. Trimming pared 5 bases from V and 0 bases from J, leaving 12 bases between. CDR3 length: 15 residues. Germline V CDR1 and CDR2: SGHRS, YFSETQ. CDR3 residues: CASRPTRASGNTIYF. Here the CDR3 DNA reads TGCGCCAGCAGACCGACGAGGGCCTCTGGAAACACCATATATTTT.

The J gene is TRBJ1-3, the V gene TRBV13; D not resolved. Germline CDR1 reads PRHDT; CDR2 reads FYEKMQ (reference sequence). V lost 0 bases, J lost 0 bases, and 9 bases lay in between. This CDR3 region has 16 residues. The CDR3 sequence: CASSLGIGVSGNTIYF. DNA for the CDR3: TGTGCCAGCAGCTTAGGGATAGGAGTCTCTGGAAACACCATATATTTT.

J is TRBJ2-7 and V is TRBV7-3, with a weak D call TRBD2 (6 bases). The CDR3 has 13 residues. Germline V gene sequence: CDR1 SGHTA, CDR2 FQGTGA. Trimming removed 5 bases from V and 2 bases from J, with 10 bases in between. CDR3 nucleotides: TGTGCCAGCAGCCTGGGGGGAACCTACGAGCAGTACTTC. Translating gives CASSLGGTYEQYF.

The V gene is TRBV25-1, the J gene TRBJ1-5, with TRBD1 as a possible D gene (6 bases). This CDR3 has 14 amino acids. V lost 4 bases to trimming and J lost 4 bases, with 11 bases between them. Germline V gives CDR1 MGHDK, CDR2 SYGVNS. The CDR3 is CASSVSGANQPQHF. In DNA form, the CDR3 reads TGTGCCAGCAGTGTTTCAGGGGCTAATCAGCCCCAGCATTTT.

J is TRBJ2-5 and V is TRBV6-1; 10 bases fit TRBD2. Germline-derived CDR1 and CDR2 are MNHNS and SASEGT. V was pared by 2 bases and J by 2 bases, with 5 bases of the junction left unmatched. The CDR3 sequence is 16 residues long. The CDR3 nucleotides are TGTGCCAGCAGTGAACCCCCGACTAGCGGGCAAGAGACCCAGTACTTC. It codes for CASSEPPTSGQETQYF.

The rearrangement joins TRBV25-1 to TRBJ1-4; D unclear. Trimming took off 3 bases at V and 3 bases at J, with 8 bases between the two ends. The V gene's germline CDR1 is MGHDK and CDR2 SYGVNS. The length of the CDR3 is 14 residues. DNA for the CDR3: TGTGCCAGCAGTGAGCCGGCAGCTAATGAAAAACTGTTTTTT. This encodes CASSEPAANEKLFF.

CDR3 in DNA: TGTGCCAGCAGCAAAGGGGGCTCGGATACGCAGTATTTT. The encoded protein is CASSKGGSDTQYF. This sequence joins TRBV11-3 and TRBJ2-3, with TRBD1 identical over 7 bases. The CDR3 is 13 amino acids. V trimming: 5 bases; J trimming: 6 bases; junction bases outside the gene matches: 5. CDR1 and CDR2 from the germline V gene are SGHNT and YENEEA. Full variable domain (remainder filled in from reference TRBV11-3 and TRBJ2-3): EAGVVQSPRYKIIEKKQPVAFWCNPISGHNTLYWYLQNLGQGPELLIRYENEEAVDDSQLPKDRFSAERLKGVDSTLKIQPAELGDSAVYLCASSKGGSDTQYFGPGTRLTVL.

This clone was found once. This chain joins TRBV6-1 and TRBJ2-7; D is uncertain. The length of the CDR3 is 15 residues. Germline CDR1 and CDR2: MNHNS and SASEGT. V shed 0 bases and J shed 2 bases, with 11 bases lying between them. CDR3 coding DNA: TGTGCCAGCAGTGAAGCGGTCGGGTTACCCTACGAGCAGTACTTC. The encoded protein is CASSEAVGLPYEQYF.

The chain links TRBV23-1 to TRBJ2-3; D might be TRBD1 (5 bases). TRBV23-1 is an ORF, and what it does is uncertain. This CDR3 spans 15 amino acids. The germline V and J ends were trimmed by 2 bases and 7 bases, with 16 bases remaining between them. The CDR3 bases are TGCGCCAGCAGTCAACAGATCGACAGCTATTATACGCAGTATTTT. Translation gives CASSQQIDSYYTQYF.

The CDR3 spells CASSLSPGGTGAFF. CDR3 nucleotide sequence: TGCGCCAGCAGCTTGTCCCCAGGGGGCACGGGGGCTTTCTTT. J is TRBJ1-1 and V is TRBV5-1; 8 bases align to TRBD1. The trim removed 1 base at V and 11 bases at J, leaving 10 bases unmatched. The CDR3 has 14 amino acids. Germline-derived CDR1 and CDR2 are SGHRS and YFSETQ.

The chain joins TRBV18 to TRBJ1-1; TRBD1 is a possible D gene (5 bases). The CDR3 runs 15 residues. Trimming took off 3 bases at V and 1 base at J, with 12 bases between the two ends. Germline-derived CDR1 and CDR2 are KGHSH and LQKENI. Here the CDR3 reads CASSPSRGKNTEAFF. The CDR3 DNA reads TGTGCCAGCTCACCGAGTCGGGGGAAGAACACTGAAGCTTTCTTT.

This clone appeared a single time. The V call is TRBV19, the J call TRBJ1-5; D is unclear. Trimming shortened V by 3 bases and J by 2 bases, and 14 bases separated the two germline ends. Germline V gene lookup returns CDR1 LNHDA and CDR2 SQIVND (reference sequence). The CDR3 contains 16 residues. CDR3 DNA: TGTGCCAGTAGTATGATAGACCATTTTGGCAATCAGCCCCAGCATTTT. Encoded protein: CASSMIDHFGNQPQHF. Full variable domain (outside the CDR3, taken from reference TRBV19 and TRBJ1-5): DGGITQSPKYLFRKEGQNVTLSCEQNLNHDAMYWYRQDPGQGLRLIYYSQIVNDFQKGDIAEGYSVSREKKESFPLTVTSAQKNPTAFYLCASSMIDHFGNQPQHFGDGTRLSIL.